These 17 T cell receptor beta chains came from one sample sequenced in a study of blood T cell repertoires in COVID-19. The protocol was immunoSEQ multiplex PCR, while the TCRdb copy is restricted to in-frame clones and leaves out a portion. The top ten clones hold 0.7% to 1% of a sample with approximately 480,000 clones, approximately 92% of them seen once. Sequencing was carried out using peripheral blood. All receptors come from a man aged 18 to 29 with COVID-19, enrolled during active disease.

The rearrangement uses TRBV5-1 and TRBJ2-1, with TRBD2 identical over 9 bases. Per the germline V gene, CDR1 is SGHRS and CDR2 is YFSETQ. The V and J ends lost 6 bases and 6 bases, in that order; junction bases with no gene match: 7. This CDR3 spans 14 amino acids. CDR3 amino acids: CASKWRGGLNEQFF. In nucleotides, the CDR3 is TGCGCCAGCAAGTGGCGGGGGGGCCTCAATGAGCAGTTCTTC. The full variable domain, rest sourced from reference TRBV5-1 and TRBJ2-1, is KAGVTQTPRYLIKTRGQQVTLSCSPISGHRSVSWYQQTPGQGLQFLFEYFSETQRNKGNFPGRFSGRQFSNSRSEMNVSTLELGDSALYLCASKWRGGLNEQFFGPGTRLTVL.

The rearrangement links TRBV29-1 to TRBJ1-4, with unresolved D. V lost 6 bases to trimming and J lost 4 bases, with 9 bases between them. The CDR3 covers 12 residues. Germline lookup yields CDR1 SQVTM and CDR2 ANQGSEA. The CDR3 protein is CSVSGYNEKLFF. CDR3 nucleotides: TGCAGCGTGAGCGGATATAATGAAAAACTGTTTTTT.

This clone was recorded only once. The chain recombines TRBV24-1 with TRBJ2-1; no firm D call. In germline, CDR1 is KGHDR, CDR2 SFDVKD. V lost 3 bases and J lost 8, with 16 bases in between. CDR3 length: 15 residues. In nucleotides, the CDR3 is TGTGCCACCAGTGATAGTGGTCCCGACGAGGATGAGCAGTTCTTC. Translated, it gives CATSDSGPDEDEQFF.

The chain couples TRBV7-6 to TRBJ1-6; D unresolved. Between the trimmed V and J ends, which lost 2 bases and 6 bases, there was a span of 11 bases. The CDR3 runs 15 residues. CDR1 is SGHVS and CDR2 is FNYEAQ in the germline V gene. CDR3 in DNA: TGTGCCAGCAGCTTATTCGGCCAGCGTAATTCACCCCTCCACTTT. It specifies CASSLFGQRNSPLHF.

The chain has TRBV24-1 and TRBJ2-7; 9 positions match TRBD2. CDR3 length equals 15 residues. Germline lookup yields CDR1 KGHDR and CDR2 SFDVKD. With V trimmed by 3 bases and J by 5 bases, 7 bases remained unmatched. This CDR3 is CATSDASSGTDEQYF. The CDR3 DNA sequence: TGTGCCACCAGTGATGCATCTAGCGGGACCGACGAGCAGTACTTC.

The chain couples TRBV10-3 to TRBJ2-1, with D maybe TRBD2 (6 bases). Trimming shortened V by 9 bases and J by 7 bases, and 19 bases separated the two germline ends. From germline, CDR1 is ENHRY and CDR2 SYGVKD. CDR3 length equals 14 residues. CDR3 sequence reads: CAMGGTLLVNEQFF. The DNA for the CDR3 is TGTGCCATGGGCGGGACTCTACTCGTGAATGAGCAGTTCTTC.

This clone was picked up a small number of times. This chain joins TRBV24-1 and TRBJ2-1; D perhaps matches TRBD2 (6 bases). Between the trimmed V and J ends, which lost 5 bases and 7 bases, there was a span of 20 bases. The CDR3 is 16 residues long. Germline CDR1 is KGHDR and CDR2 is SFDVKD. The CDR3 loop is CATSAPLAGFDNEQFF. As DNA, the CDR3 is TGTGCCACCAGTGCCCCCCTGGCGGGATTTGATAATGAGCAGTTCTTC.

The V call is TRBV27, the J call TRBJ1-5; the match to TRBD1 covers 8 bases. Looked up from germline, CDR1 is MNHEY and CDR2 is SMNVEV (reference sequence). CDR3 length: 14 amino acids. V lost 6 bases to trimming and J lost 5 bases; unmatched junction nucleotides: 6. The CDR3 loop reads CASRTGGPHQPQHF. Here the CDR3 DNA reads TGTGCCAGCAGAACAGGGGGGCCACATCAGCCCCAGCATTTT.

The V gene is TRBV11-2, the J gene TRBJ1-3; D unclear. This CDR3 spans 15 amino acids. Germline V lookup: CDR1 SGHAT, CDR2 FQNNGV. The V end was cut by 5 bases, the J end by 4 bases, with 15 bases between. CDR3 DNA: TGTGCCAGCAGCCAAAAACGGGTGTCCGGAAACACCATATATTTT. Its translation is CASSQKRVSGNTIYF.

The V gene is TRBV5-4, the J gene TRBJ1-1, with 7 nucleotides matching TRBD1. Germline values: CDR1 SGHNT, CDR2 YYREEE (reference sequence). V shed 2 bases, J shed 4 bases, and the junction held 8 bases outside the gene matches. CDR3 length equals 15 residues. CDR3 nucleotide sequence: TGTGCCAGCAGCTTAGGATCAGGGGGTAGCACTGAAGCTTTCTTT. This codes for CASSLGSGGSTEAFF.

This clone was detected only once. The CDR3, as DNA: TGTGCCAGCAGCTTCGGCGGGAACACAGATACGCAGTATTTT. The encoded protein is CASSFGGNTDTQYF. The genes are TRBV7-6 and TRBJ2-3, with D tentatively TRBD2 (6 bases). Deletions cut 3 bases from V and 2 bases from J, with 9 bases between. The germline V gene has CDR1 SGHVS and CDR2 FNYEAQ. The CDR3 totals 14 residues. The full variable domain, with the rest looked up from reference TRBV7-6 and TRBJ2-3, is GAGVSQSPRYKVTKRGQDVALRCDPISGHVSLYWYRQALGQGPEFLTYFNYEAQQDKSGLPNDRFSAERPEGSISTLTIQRTEQRDSAMYRCASSFGGNTDTQYFGPGTRLTVL.

J is TRBJ1-1 and V is TRBV19, with D unresolved. CDR1 is LNHDA and CDR2 is SQIVND in the germline V gene (reference sequence). Between the trimmed V and J ends, which lost 2 bases and 0 bases, there was a span of 10 bases. This CDR3 region has 15 residues. The CDR3 sequence is CASSIMAGLNTEAFF. DNA for the CDR3: TGTGCCAGTAGTATAATGGCAGGCCTGAACACTGAAGCTTTCTTT.

V usage is TRBV5-5 and J usage is TRBJ2-7; no definite D call. Trimming removed 5 bases from V and 2 bases from J, with 11 bases in between. This CDR3 comprises 13 residues. Germline loops: CDR1 SGHKS, CDR2 YYEKEE (reference sequence). The CDR3 DNA reads as TGTGCCAGCAGAACTACCGGAACCTACGAGCAGTACTTC. Translated, it gives CASRTTGTYEQYF.

The chain uses TRBV7-8 and TRBJ1-1; 8 nucleotides align to TRBD1. Germline CDR1 SGHVS, CDR2 FQNEAQ. Trimming at V came to 5 bases and at J to 4 bases, leaving 9 bases not matched to a gene. The CDR3 is made up of 15 amino acids. The CDR3 here is CASSPNLGTGTEAFF. The CDR3 region has the DNA TGTGCCAGCAGCCCAAACCTGGGGACAGGCACTGAAGCTTTCTTT.

The J gene is TRBJ2-1, the V gene TRBV2, with 9 bases that match TRBD1. The V and J ends lost 3 bases and 2 bases, in that order; junction bases with no gene match: 2. The CDR3 spans 15 residues. CDR1 is SNHLY, CDR2 FYNNEI, per germline. The CDR3 is CASSDWTGAYNEQFF. CDR3 DNA sequence: TGTGCCAGCAGTGATTGGACAGGGGCCTACAATGAGCAGTTCTTC.

As for this clone: The sample carries other DNA sequences with the same CDR3. This chain joins TRBV18 and TRBJ2-5; D gene uncertain. The germline CDR1 and CDR2 sequences are KGHSH and LQKENI. V lost 3 bases to trimming and J lost 4 bases, with 9 bases between them. This CDR3 region has 13 residues. In DNA form, the CDR3 reads TGTGCCAGCTCACCGGGTAGAGGAGAGACCCAGTACTTC. As protein: CASSPGRGETQYF. Full variable domain (rest looked up from reference TRBV18 and TRBJ2-5): NAGVMQNPRHLVRRRGQEARLRCSPMKGHSHVYWYRQLPEEGLKFMVYLQKENIIDESGMPKERFSAEFPKEGPSILRIQQVVRGDSAAYFCASSPGRGETQYFGPGTRLLVL.

Notes on this clone: The same CDR3 can be traced to other DNA sequences in this sample. The chain links TRBV24-1 to TRBJ1-1; the D is unclear. Germline loops: CDR1 KGHDR, CDR2 SFDVKD. The CDR3 covers 13 residues. V lost 1 base to trimming and J lost 5 bases, with 7 bases between them. CDR3 sequence reads: CATSDLRGTEAFF. CDR3 nucleotide sequence: TGTGCCACCAGTGATTTACGAGGTACTGAAGCTTTCTTT.